The 6 T cell receptor beta chains below all came from one sample that was sequenced in a study of blood T cells in healthy people across ages. Through a sample-barcoded 5' primer and a J-beta primer mix, a second PCR was run for roughly 7 to 12 cycles. TCRdb redid the calling of the 5' RACE reads with MiXCR, one entry per CDR3 protein. The sample contains approximately 900,000 distinct CDR3 sequences, under 50% of which appear only once. The specimen sequenced was blood. The receptors originated from a man younger than 45 in good health.

The table lists this clonotype with a few counts. The chain couples TRBV5-1 to TRBJ1-2; perhaps TRBD1 as D (6 bases). V was pared by 3 bases and J by 4 bases, with 13 bases between. Germline CDR1 SGHRS, CDR2 YFSETQ. The CDR3 runs 14 residues. The CDR3 loop is CASSSGDILYGYTF. In DNA, the CDR3 is TGCGCCAGCAGCTCAGGGGACATACTCTATGGCTACACCTTC.

The chain carries TRBV2 and TRBJ2-2; D is perhaps TRBD2 (5 bases). The CDR3 runs 17 residues. Between the trimmed V and J ends, which lost 3 bases and 5 bases, there was a span of 19 bases. The germline V gene has CDR1 SNHLY and CDR2 FYNNEI. CDR3 sequence: CASSDGRMGFYTGELFF. The CDR3 nucleotides read TGTGCCAGCAGTGATGGGAGAATGGGGTTTTATACCGGGGAGCTGTTTTTT.

This clonotype has just a few counts. The chain links TRBV7-2 to TRBJ1-6, with a tentative D call TRBD1 (6 bases). The germline V gene encodes CDR1 SGHTA and CDR2 FQGNSA. The CDR3 contains 18 residues. The V end lost 5 bases, the J end lost 0 bases, and 17 bases lay between the germline ends. As DNA, the CDR3 is TGTGCCAGCAGCCGGATAGGACAGATTAGCTCCTATAATTCACCCCTCCACTTT. Its protein is CASSRIGQISSYNSPLHF.

Here the CDR3 DNA reads TGTGCCAGCAGCCAACCTACAGGGGCGATGAGCTCCTACGAGCAGTACTTC. Protein product: CASSQPTGAMSSYEQYF. The genes are TRBV3-1 and TRBJ2-7; TRBD1 matches 7 bases. This CDR3 spans 17 amino acids. Germline V gene data show CDR1 as LGHDT and CDR2 as YNNKEL (reference sequence). The V gene end was trimmed by 2 bases and the J gene end by 0 bases; junction bases not matched to a gene: 10.

CDR3 in amino acids: CASSSTGEAQPQHF. In DNA, the CDR3 is TGTGCCAGCAGTTCCACAGGGGAGGCTCAGCCCCAGCATTTT. V usage is TRBV12-3 or TRBV12-4 and J usage is TRBJ1-5; 7 bases are a match to TRBD1. The V segment lost 4 bases and the J segment 6 bases; nucleotides outside the gene matches: 6. CDR3 length: 14 residues.

CDR3 in DNA: TGCAGCCCCACCGCAGGGTCCAACATTCAGTACTTC. Translation: CSPTAGSNIQYF. V is TRBV29-1 and J is TRBJ2-4; the D gene is possibly TRBD1 (5 bases). This CDR3 spans 12 amino acids. Germline CDR1 reads SQVTM; CDR2 reads ANQGSEA. V was clipped by 8 bases and J by 7 bases, with 15 bases between them. Together with reference TRBV29-1 and TRBJ2-4, the CDR3 gives the full variable domain: SAVISQKPSRDICQRGTSLTIQCQVDSQVTMMFWYRQQPGQSLTLIATANQGSEATYESGFVIDKFPISRPNLTFSTLTVSNMSPEDSSIYLCSPTAGSNIQYFGAGTRLSVL.